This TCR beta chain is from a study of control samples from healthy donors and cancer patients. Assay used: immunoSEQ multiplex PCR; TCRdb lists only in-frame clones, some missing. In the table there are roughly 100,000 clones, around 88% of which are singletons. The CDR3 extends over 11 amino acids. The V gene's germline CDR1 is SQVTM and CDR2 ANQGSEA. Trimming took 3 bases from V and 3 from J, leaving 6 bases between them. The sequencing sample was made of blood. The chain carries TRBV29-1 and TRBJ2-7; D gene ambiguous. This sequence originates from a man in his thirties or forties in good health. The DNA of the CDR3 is TGCAGCGTTGAGTCCAACTACGAGCAGTACTTC. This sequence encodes CSVESNYEQYF.